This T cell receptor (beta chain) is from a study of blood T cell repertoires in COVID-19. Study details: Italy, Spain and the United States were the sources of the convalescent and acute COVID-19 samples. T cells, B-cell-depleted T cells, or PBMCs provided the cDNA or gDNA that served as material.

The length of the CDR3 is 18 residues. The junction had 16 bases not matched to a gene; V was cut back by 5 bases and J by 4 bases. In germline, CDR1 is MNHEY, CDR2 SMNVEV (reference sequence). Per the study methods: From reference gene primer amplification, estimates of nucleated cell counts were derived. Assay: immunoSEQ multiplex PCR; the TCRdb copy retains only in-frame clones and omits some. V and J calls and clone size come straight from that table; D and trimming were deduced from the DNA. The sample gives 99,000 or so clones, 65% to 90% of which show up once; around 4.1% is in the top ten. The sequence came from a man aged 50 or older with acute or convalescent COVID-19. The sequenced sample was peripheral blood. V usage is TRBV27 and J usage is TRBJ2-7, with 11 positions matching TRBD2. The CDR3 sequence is CASSLHLSSGRAGYEQYF. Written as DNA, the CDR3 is TGTGCCAGCAGTCTCCATCTCAGTAGCGGGAGGGCCGGGTACGAGCAGTACTTC.